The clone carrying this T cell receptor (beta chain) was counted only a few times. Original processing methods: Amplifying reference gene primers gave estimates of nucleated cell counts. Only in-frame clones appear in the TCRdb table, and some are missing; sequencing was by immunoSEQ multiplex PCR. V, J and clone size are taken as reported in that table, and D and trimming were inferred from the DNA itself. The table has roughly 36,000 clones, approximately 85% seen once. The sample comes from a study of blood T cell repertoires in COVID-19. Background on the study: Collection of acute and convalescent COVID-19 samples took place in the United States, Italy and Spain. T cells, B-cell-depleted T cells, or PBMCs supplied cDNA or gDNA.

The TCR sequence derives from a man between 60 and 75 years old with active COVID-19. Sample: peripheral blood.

The CDR3 sequence: CASSLVRGNNSPLHF. DNA of the CDR3: TGTGCCAGCAGCTTAGTGAGGGGGAATAATTCACCCCTCCACTTT. The chain uses TRBV11-2 and TRBJ1-6; weak D call: TRBD1 (6 bases). In germline, CDR1 is SGHAT, CDR2 FQNNGV. The CDR3 is made up of 15 amino acids. The V end lost 1 base, the J end lost 5 bases, and 9 bases lay between the germline ends.